These 7 T cell receptor beta chains were all obtained from the same sample, sequenced in a study of blood T cell repertoires in COVID-19. The table came from immunoSEQ multiplex PCR; TCRdb's copy has only in-frame clones and leaves some out. The table lists around 150,000 clones, over 60% of them singletons. The sequencing sample was made of peripheral blood. Source of these receptors: a woman older than 75 with active or convalescent COVID-19.

The J gene is TRBJ1-2, the V gene TRBV28; 10 bases align to TRBD1. J lost 9 bases, V lost 3 bases, and 10 bases had no gene match. Germline V CDR1 and CDR2: MDHEN, SYDVKM. This CDR3 has 15 residues. The DNA for the CDR3 is TGTGCCAGCAGTTTCCTCGGGACAGGGGTTTCTCGCTACACCTTC. Residues: CASSFLGTGVSRYTF.

The chain couples TRBV29-1 to TRBJ2-3, with 12 bases matching TRBD2. This CDR3 is built from 14 residues. CDR1 is SQVTM and CDR2 is ANQGSEA in the germline V gene. J lost 7 bases, V lost 5 bases, and 7 bases had no gene match. The CDR3 DNA follows: TGCAGCGTTACTAGCGGGGGGTCCCCATATACGCAGTATTTT. Protein: CSVTSGGSPYTQYF.

V and J are TRBV21-1 and TRBJ1-1. TRBV21-1 is a pseudogene. The CDR3 loop spans 16 amino acids. For the CDR3, the DNA is TGTGCCAGCAGCAAACCCCGGGGAGGGGGGAACACTGAAGCTTTCTTT. The encoded protein is CASSKPRGGGNTEAFF.

The chain uses TRBV19 and TRBJ2-5; D is ambiguous. The CDR3 is made up of 15 amino acids. CDR1 LNHDA and CDR2 SQIVND come from the germline V gene (reference sequence). V was cut by 6 bases and J by 3 bases, with 17 bases left in between. As DNA, the CDR3 is TGTGCCAGTAGCCCCAGGTACGGAAACGAAGAGACCCAGTACTTC. It translates to CASSPRYGNEETQYF.

This clone was detected a few times. J is TRBJ1-5 and V is TRBV3-1 (or the pseudogene TRBV3-2); D is unresolved. V was clipped by 0 bases and J by 9 bases, with 9 bases between them. The CDR3 length is 13 residues. CDR1 LGHDT and CDR2 YNNKEL come from the germline V gene (reference sequence). DNA for the CDR3: TGTGCCAGCAGCCAAGATCGAGGTGGGCCCCAGCATTTT. Amino acids: CASSQDRGGPQHF.

The V gene is TRBV5-1, the J gene TRBJ2-3, with D perhaps matching TRBD2 (5 bases). Germline V gene sequence: CDR1 SGHRS, CDR2 YFSETQ. V gave up 4 bases and J gave up 2 bases, with 8 bases separating them. The CDR3 consists of 13 residues. The CDR3 loop reads CASSPGNTDTQYF. DNA for the CDR3: TGCGCCAGCAGCCCGGGAAACACAGATACGCAGTATTTT.

The chain recombines TRBV30 with TRBJ1-2, with 8 bases lining up with TRBD1. The germline V gene has CDR1 GTSNPN and CDR2 SVGIG (reference sequence). Unmatched junction bases numbered 9, after V lost 1 base and J lost 8 bases. The CDR3 sequence is 14 residues long. The CDR3 here is CAWSGQGSVWGYTF. CDR3 DNA sequence: TGTGCCTGGAGTGGACAGGGGAGTGTGTGGGGCTACACCTTC.